This TCR beta chain was identified during a study of T cells in Graves' hyperthyroidism and ophthalmopathy. Study-wide results and limits: The authors' 13 V-J model separated ophthalmopathy from stable hyperthyroidism. Expanded thyroid clonotypes (above 0.001) were mostly also found in blood. A median roughly six months before onset, the model predicted ophthalmopathy.

The sample holds many counts of this clonotype. No antigen is known for it. The diagnoses drew upon clinical symptoms, serum thyroxine and TRAb, thyroid ultrasound and orbital computed tomography. V lost 3 bases to trimming and J lost 7 bases, with 18 bases between them. Germline CDR1 SGHVS, CDR2 FQNEAQ. There are 15 residues in the CDR3. It was RNA transcripts that yielded the amplified TCR beta CDR3 regions. A set of HTBI primers served as the primers for a first-round RT-PCR of the TCR CDR3. TCRdb independently ran MiXCR on the multiplex PCR reads; one entry per CDR3 protein. This repertoire shows 350,000 to 400,000 distinct CDR3 sequences, about 18% found once; its top ten account for 35% to 45%.

The TCR was taken from a man aged 18 to 29 with Graves' ophthalmopathy. The chain has TRBV7-8 and TRBJ1-2; possible D gene TRBD1, 5 bases. Sequencing was carried out using blood. The DNA of the CDR3 is TGTGCCAGCAGCTTCACGGGACGGACGACCACTGGCTACACCTTC. Translated, it gives CASSFTGRTTTGYTF.